This T cell receptor (beta chain) was retrieved from a study of blood T cell repertoires in COVID-19. CDR1 KGHDR and CDR2 SFDVKD come from the germline V gene. V lost 5 bases and J lost 7, with 13 bases in between. CDR3 length equals 13 residues. Authors' methods: The authors estimated nucleated cell counts from reference gene primer amplification. The data were produced by immunoSEQ multiplex PCR, yet TCRdb's version contains in-frame clones alone and is incomplete. From that table come the V and J calls and clone size; the DNA was used to work out D and trimming. The sample records roughly 200,000 clones, more than 70% being singletons. The study drew participants aged about 18 to 95 years from roughly 25 US areas. Membership in each cohort depended on participant-reported clinical history.

The genes are TRBV24-1 and TRBJ1-2; D perhaps matches TRBD1 (5 bases). The TCR was taken from a man in his forties with acute COVID-19. Sequencing was carried out using PBMCs or T cells enriched from blood (not recorded which). This CDR3 reads CATSVRGSFGYTF. In DNA form, the CDR3 reads TGTGCCACCAGTGTCCGGGGGAGTTTTGGCTACACCTTC.